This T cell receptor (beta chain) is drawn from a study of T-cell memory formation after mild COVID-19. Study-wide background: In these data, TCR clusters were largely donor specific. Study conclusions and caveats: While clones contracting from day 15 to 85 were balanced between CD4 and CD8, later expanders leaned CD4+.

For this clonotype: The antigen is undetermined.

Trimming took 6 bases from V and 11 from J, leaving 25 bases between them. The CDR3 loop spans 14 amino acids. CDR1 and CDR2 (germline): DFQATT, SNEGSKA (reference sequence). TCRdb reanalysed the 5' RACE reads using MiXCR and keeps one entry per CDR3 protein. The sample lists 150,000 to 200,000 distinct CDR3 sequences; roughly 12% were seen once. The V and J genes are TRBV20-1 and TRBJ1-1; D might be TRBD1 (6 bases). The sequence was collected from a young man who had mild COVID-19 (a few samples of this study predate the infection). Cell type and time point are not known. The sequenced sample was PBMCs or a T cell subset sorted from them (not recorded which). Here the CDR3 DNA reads TGCAGTGCAGACCCGGGCCAGGCCGGGGGGGCGGCTTTCTTT. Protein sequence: CSADPGQAGGAAFF.